These 19 T cell receptor beta chains were sequenced from one sample in a study of control samples from healthy donors and cancer patients. Clones were read by immunoSEQ multiplex PCR, and TCRdb kept only the in-frame ones, dropping some. Of about 69,000 clones in the sample, about 80% were seen once. Sequencing used PBMCs. These receptors all come from a woman between 45 and 60 years old with lung cancer.

This clone was seen a few times. The chain carries TRBV28 and TRBJ1-2; maybe TRBD1 (5 bases). CDR1 and CDR2 (germline): MDHEN, SYDVKM. This CDR3 is 13 amino acids long. Trimming removed 6 bases at V and 5 bases at J, with 13 bases between. The CDR3 protein is CASRTATAYGYTF. CDR3 bases: TGTGCCAGCAGGACAGCTACGGCGTATGGCTACACCTTC.

The V and J genes are TRBV6-8 and TRBJ1-5, with 8 nucleotides matching TRBD1. The trim removed 4 bases at V and 4 bases at J, leaving 15 bases unmatched. Germline V gene sequence: CDR1 MNHGY, CDR2 SAAAGT. The CDR3 sequence is 18 residues long. CDR3 nucleotides: TGTGCCAGCAGTTCGCGGTACCGGGACAGGAGGGGGAATCAGCCCCAGCATTTT. This gives the protein CASSSRYRDRRGNQPQHF.

The chain employs TRBV5-1 and TRBJ1-5; TRBD1 agrees at 7 bases. CDR3 length: 14 amino acids. Germline CDR1 and CDR2: SGHRS and YFSETQ. V dropped 4 bases and J dropped 2; count of bases not matched to a gene: 3. In nucleotides, the CDR3 is TGCGCCAGCAGCCCCGACAGGGGCAATCAGCCCCAGCATTTT. This translates into CASSPDRGNQPQHF.

The CDR3 sequence is CASSFSGGPNTGELFF. CDR3 bases: TGTGCCAGCAGTTTCAGCGGGGGCCCGAACACCGGGGAGCTGTTTTTT. The J gene is TRBJ2-2, the V gene TRBV6-2 or TRBV6-3; 8 bases agree with TRBD2. Germline loops: CDR1 MNHEY, CDR2 SVGEGT. CDR3 length: 16 amino acids. J gave up 0 bases and V 4 bases, and 4 bases lay outside the gene matches.

The V gene is TRBV24-1, the J gene TRBJ2-1; 7 nucleotides match TRBD1. Germline V CDR1 and CDR2: KGHDR, SFDVKD. V gave up 3 bases and J gave up 6 bases; unmatched junction bases: 10. This CDR3 contains 16 residues. This CDR3 reads CATSDPRQGLGNEQFF. CDR3 coding DNA: TGTGCCACCAGTGATCCGCGACAGGGATTGGGCAATGAGCAGTTCTTC.

The genes are TRBV24-1 and TRBJ1-1; D call uncertain. This CDR3 contains 13 residues. Per germline, CDR1 KGHDR and CDR2 SFDVKD. Trimming shortened V by 0 bases and J by 10 bases, and 11 bases separated the two germline ends. The CDR3 spells CATSDLQVIGAFF. The CDR3 bases are TGTGCCACCAGTGATTTGCAAGTAATAGGAGCTTTCTTT.

This clone was seen more than once but under ten times. This rearrangement joins TRBV5-1 to TRBJ2-2; D perhaps matches TRBD1 (6 bases). The germline V and J ends were trimmed by 3 bases and 0 bases, with 18 bases remaining between them. Germline V gene lookup returns CDR1 SGHRS and CDR2 YFSETQ. CDR3 length equals 18 residues. CDR3: CASSSPTLGTSNTGELFF. The CDR3 coding sequence is TGCGCCAGCAGCTCGCCAACCCTAGGGACATCGAACACCGGGGAGCTGTTTTTT. Filled out from reference TRBV5-1 and TRBJ2-2, the complete variable domain reads KAGVTQTPRYLIKTRGQQVTLSCSPISGHRSVSWYQQTPGQGLQFLFEYFSETQRNKGNFPGRFSGRQFSNSRSEMNVSTLELGDSALYLCASSSPTLGTSNTGELFFGEGSRLTVL.

This chain connects TRBV11-2 to TRBJ1-1; possible D gene TRBD1, 5 bases. This CDR3 spans 11 amino acids. Deletions cut 1 base from V and 10 bases from J, with 7 bases between. The germline CDR1 and CDR2 sequences are SGHAT and FQNNGV. The CDR3 nucleotides are TGTGCCAGCAGCTTAGGGCAGGGAGCTTTCTTT. This sequence encodes CASSLGQGAFF.

This chain uses TRBV6-5 with TRBJ2-5; possible D gene TRBD2, 7 bases. Per germline, CDR1 MNHEY and CDR2 SVGAGI. The V gene lost 2 bases and the J gene lost 5 bases, with 15 bases spanning the gap. The CDR3 has 15 residues. The CDR3 sequence: CASSYGGGAFETQYF. In DNA form, the CDR3 reads TGTGCCAGCAGTTACGGAGGGGGGGCCTTTGAGACCCAGTACTTC.

V gene TRBV7-2 combines with J gene TRBJ1-1; weak D call: TRBD1 (6 bases). CDR3 length: 13 amino acids. Trimming took off 0 bases at V and 9 bases at J, with 11 bases between the two ends. Germline assignment: CDR1 SGHTA and CDR2 FQGNSA. CDR3 loop: CASSLAGGAKAFF. The CDR3 region has the DNA TGTGCCAGCAGCTTAGCGGGGGGGGCTAAAGCTTTCTTT. The whole variable domain, remainder taken from reference TRBV7-2 and TRBJ1-1, is GAGVSQSPSNKVTEKGKDVELRCDPISGHTALYWYRQSLGQGLEFLIYFQGNSAPDKSGLPSDRFSAERTGGSVSTLTIQRTQQEDSAVYLCASSLAGGAKAFFGQGTRLTVV.

The chain uses TRBV18 and TRBJ2-2; D gene uncertain. The CDR3 is 12 amino acids. Per the germline V gene, CDR1 is KGHSH and CDR2 is LQKENI. V lost 2 bases and J lost 3, with 1 base in between. CDR3 region: CASSPDTGELFF. The CDR3 region has the DNA TGTGCCAGCTCACCAGACACCGGGGAGCTGTTTTTT.

V gene TRBV28 combines with J gene TRBJ1-2, with D tentatively TRBD1 (5 bases). Germline V gives CDR1 MDHEN, CDR2 SYDVKM. The germline V and J ends were trimmed by 5 bases and 5 bases, with 9 bases remaining between them. There are 12 residues in the CDR3. CDR3 in amino acids: CASSAGSYGYTF. The CDR3, as DNA: TGTGCCAGCAGTGCAGGGTCTTATGGCTACACCTTC.

The chain is built from TRBV28 and TRBJ2-3; D unresolved. Germline CDR1 and CDR2: MDHEN and SYDVKM. The CDR3 is 11 residues long. Trimming removed 7 bases from V and 1 base from J, with 3 bases in between. This CDR3 reads CASMGTDTQYF. For the CDR3, the DNA is TGTGCCAGCATGGGCACAGATACGCAGTATTTT.

CDR3 sequence reads: CASSWTGDTEAFF. The CDR3, as DNA: TGTGCCAGCTCGTGGACAGGGGACACTGAAGCTTTCTTT. The chain is built from TRBV7-3 and TRBJ1-1; TRBD1 agrees at 9 bases. Per germline, CDR1 SGHTA and CDR2 FQGTGA. This CDR3 spans 13 amino acids. Trimming removed 8 bases from V and 3 bases from J; junction bases left unmatched: 4.

J is TRBJ2-7 and V is TRBV4-2, with TRBD1 matching over 11 bases. This CDR3 has 15 amino acids. J lost 2 bases, V lost 4 bases, and 4 bases had no gene match. The germline CDR1 and CDR2 sequences are LGHNA and YNFKEQ. In DNA, the CDR3 is TGTGCCAGCAGCCTACAGGGACAGGGGGCCTACGAGCAGTACTTC. This gives the protein CASSLQGQGAYEQYF.

The genes are TRBV27 and TRBJ2-1; TRBD1 matches 7 bases. J gave up 1 base and V 4 bases, and 7 bases lay outside the gene matches. There are 16 residues in the CDR3. Germline CDR1 reads MNHEY; CDR2 reads SMNVEV (reference sequence). CDR3 bases: TGTGCCAGCAGTTCCTTGAAGGGGGCGTCCTACAATGAGCAGTTCTTC. Residues: CASSSLKGASYNEQFF.

This chain joins TRBV7-3 and TRBJ1-6; D ambiguous. Trimming left V 1 base short and J 5 bases short, with 18 bases between. This CDR3 region has 18 residues. From germline, CDR1 is SGHTA and CDR2 FQGTGA. CDR3 region: CASSLNPPRKFNNSPLHF. CDR3 nucleotide sequence: TGTGCCAGCAGCTTAAACCCCCCCCGGAAATTTAATAATTCACCCCTCCACTTT.

As concerns this clone: This sample includes further DNA sequences coding for the same CDR3. This sequence joins TRBV6-5 and TRBJ1-5; unclear D gene. Germline lookup yields CDR1 MNHEY and CDR2 SVGAGI. This CDR3 comprises 13 residues. Trimming cost V 2 bases and J 2 bases, with 4 bases left between them. CDR3 amino acids: CASSYGRNQPQHF. In DNA, the CDR3 is TGTGCCAGCAGTTACGGACGCAATCAGCCCCAGCATTTT.

This clone was observed a single time. The rearrangement uses TRBV5-1 and TRBJ1-6; D remains ambiguous. V was shortened by 0 bases and J by 14 bases, with 9 bases between the two germline ends. CDR1 and CDR2 from the germline V gene are SGHRS and YFSETQ. The CDR3 runs 12 residues. CDR3 protein: CASSLEGGSLHF. CDR3 coding DNA: TGCGCCAGCAGCTTGGAGGGTGGGTCCCTCCACTTT. Based on the CDR3 plus reference TRBV5-1 and TRBJ1-6, the full variable domain is KAGVTQTPRYLIKTRGQQVTLSCSPISGHRSVSWYQQTPGQGLQFLFEYFSETQRNKGNFPGRFSGRQFSNSRSEMNVSTLELGDSALYLCASSLEGGSLHFGNGTRLTVT.